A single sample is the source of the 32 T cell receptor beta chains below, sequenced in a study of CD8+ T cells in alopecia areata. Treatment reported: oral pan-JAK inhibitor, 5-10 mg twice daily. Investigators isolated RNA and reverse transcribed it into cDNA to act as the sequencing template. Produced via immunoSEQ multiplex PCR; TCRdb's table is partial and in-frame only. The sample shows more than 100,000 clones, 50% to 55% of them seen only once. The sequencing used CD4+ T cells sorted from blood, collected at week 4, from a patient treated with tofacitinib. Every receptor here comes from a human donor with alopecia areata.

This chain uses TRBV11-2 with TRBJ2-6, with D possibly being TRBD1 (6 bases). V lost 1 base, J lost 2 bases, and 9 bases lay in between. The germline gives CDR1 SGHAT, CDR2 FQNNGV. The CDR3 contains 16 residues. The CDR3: CASSLGHRAGANVLTF. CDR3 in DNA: TGTGCCAGCAGCTTAGGACACAGGGCTGGGGCCAACGTCCTGACTTTC.

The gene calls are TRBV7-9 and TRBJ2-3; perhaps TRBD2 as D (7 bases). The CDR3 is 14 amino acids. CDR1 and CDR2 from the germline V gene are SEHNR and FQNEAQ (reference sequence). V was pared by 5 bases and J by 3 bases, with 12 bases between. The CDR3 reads CASSMGGGTDTQYF. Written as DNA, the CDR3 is TGTGCCAGCAGCATGGGAGGGGGGACAGATACGCAGTATTTT. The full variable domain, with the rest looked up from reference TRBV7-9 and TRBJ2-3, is DTGVSQNPRHKITKRGQNVTFRCDPISEHNRLYWYRQTLGQGPEFLTYFQNEAQLEKSRLLSDRFSAERPKGSFSTLEIQRTEQGDSAMYLCASSMGGGTDTQYFGPGTRLTVL.

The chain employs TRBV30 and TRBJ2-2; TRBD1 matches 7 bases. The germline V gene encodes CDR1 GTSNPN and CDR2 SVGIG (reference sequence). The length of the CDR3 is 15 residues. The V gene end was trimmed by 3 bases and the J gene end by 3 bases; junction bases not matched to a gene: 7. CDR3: CAWSATGRDTGELFF. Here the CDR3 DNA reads TGTGCCTGGAGCGCGACAGGGCGGGACACCGGGGAGCTGTTTTTT.

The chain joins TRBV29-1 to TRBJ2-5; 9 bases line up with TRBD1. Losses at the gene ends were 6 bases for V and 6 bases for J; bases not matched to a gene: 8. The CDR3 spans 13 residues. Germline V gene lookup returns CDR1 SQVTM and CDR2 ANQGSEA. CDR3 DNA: TGCAGCGTCGCCGGGACAGGGTGGAAGACCCAGTACTTC. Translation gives CSVAGTGWKTQYF.

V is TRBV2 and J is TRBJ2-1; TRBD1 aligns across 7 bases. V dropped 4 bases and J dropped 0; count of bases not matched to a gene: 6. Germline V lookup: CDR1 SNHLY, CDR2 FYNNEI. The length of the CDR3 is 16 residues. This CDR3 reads CASSAGQSFSYNEQFF. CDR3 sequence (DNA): TGTGCCAGCAGTGCGGGACAGAGTTTCTCCTACAATGAGCAGTTCTTC.

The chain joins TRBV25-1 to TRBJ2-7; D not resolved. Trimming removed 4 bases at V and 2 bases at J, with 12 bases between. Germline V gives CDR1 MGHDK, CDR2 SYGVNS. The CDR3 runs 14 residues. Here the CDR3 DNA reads TGTGCCAGCAGTGCCAGCTCCCCCCCCTACGAGCAGTACTTC. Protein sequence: CASSASSPPYEQYF.

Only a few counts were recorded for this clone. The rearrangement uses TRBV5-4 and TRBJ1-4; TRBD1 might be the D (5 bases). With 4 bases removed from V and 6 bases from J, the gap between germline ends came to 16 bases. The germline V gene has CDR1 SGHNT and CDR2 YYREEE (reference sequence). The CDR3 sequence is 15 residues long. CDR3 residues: CASSPQGREDEKLFF. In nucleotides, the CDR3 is TGTGCCAGCAGCCCCCAAGGCAGGGAGGATGAAAAACTGTTTTTT.

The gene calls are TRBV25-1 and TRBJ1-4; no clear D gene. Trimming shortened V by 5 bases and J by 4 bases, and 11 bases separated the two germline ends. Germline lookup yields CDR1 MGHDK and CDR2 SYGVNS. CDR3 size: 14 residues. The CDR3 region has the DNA TGTGCCAGCAGTAGAGCTCAGGATAATGAAAAACTGTTTTTT. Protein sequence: CASSRAQDNEKLFF.

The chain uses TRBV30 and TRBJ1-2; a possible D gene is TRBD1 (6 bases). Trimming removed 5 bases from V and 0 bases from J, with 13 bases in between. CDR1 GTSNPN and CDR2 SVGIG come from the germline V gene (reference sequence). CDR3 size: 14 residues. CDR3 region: CAWRRTEANYGYTF. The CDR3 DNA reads TGTGCCTGGCGAAGGACAGAAGCTAACTATGGCTACACCTTC.

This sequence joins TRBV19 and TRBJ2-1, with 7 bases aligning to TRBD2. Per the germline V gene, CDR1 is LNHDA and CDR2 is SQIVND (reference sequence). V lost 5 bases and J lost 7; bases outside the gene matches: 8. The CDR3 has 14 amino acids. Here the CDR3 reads CASSSPSRENEQFF. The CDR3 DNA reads TGTGCCAGTAGTTCTCCATCGCGGGAGAATGAGCAGTTCTTC.

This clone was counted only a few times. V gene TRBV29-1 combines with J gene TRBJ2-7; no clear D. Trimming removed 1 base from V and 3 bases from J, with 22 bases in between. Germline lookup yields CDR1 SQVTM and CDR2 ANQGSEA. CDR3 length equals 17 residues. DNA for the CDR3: TGCAGCGTTGAAGTACGGAAAGAGTCACGGATTAGCTACGAGCAGTACTTC. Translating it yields CSVEVRKESRISYEQYF.

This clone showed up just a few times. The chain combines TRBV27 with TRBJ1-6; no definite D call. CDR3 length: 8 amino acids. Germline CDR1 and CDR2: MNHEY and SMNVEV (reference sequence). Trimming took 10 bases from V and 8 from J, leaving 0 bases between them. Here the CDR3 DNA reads TGTGCCAATTCACCCCTCCACTTT. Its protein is CANSPLHF.

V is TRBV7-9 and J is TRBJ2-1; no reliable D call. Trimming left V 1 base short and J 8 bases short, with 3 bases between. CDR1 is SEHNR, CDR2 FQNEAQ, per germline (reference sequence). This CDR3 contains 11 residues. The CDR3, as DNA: TGTGCCAGCAGCTTAGACTATGAGCAGTTCTTC. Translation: CASSLDYEQFF.

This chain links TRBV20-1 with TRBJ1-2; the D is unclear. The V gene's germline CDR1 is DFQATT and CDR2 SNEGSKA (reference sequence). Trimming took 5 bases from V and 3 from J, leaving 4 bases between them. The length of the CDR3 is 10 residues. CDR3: CSASDYGYTF. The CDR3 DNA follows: TGCAGTGCTTCGGACTATGGCTACACCTTC.

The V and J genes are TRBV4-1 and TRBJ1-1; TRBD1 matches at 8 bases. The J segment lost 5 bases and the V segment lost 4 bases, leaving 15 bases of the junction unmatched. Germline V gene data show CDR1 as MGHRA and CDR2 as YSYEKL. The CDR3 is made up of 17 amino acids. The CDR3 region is CASSPILRDRGGTEAFF. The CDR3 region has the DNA TGCGCCAGCAGCCCTATACTAAGAGACAGGGGAGGTACTGAAGCTTTCTTT.

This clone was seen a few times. This chain's CDR3 is CAISDSGNEAFF. Here the CDR3 DNA reads TGTGCCATCAGTGATTCGGGAAATGAAGCTTTCTTT. The chain uses TRBV10-3 and TRBJ1-1, with no clear D. Germline V gene sequence: CDR1 ENHRY, CDR2 SYGVKD. The CDR3 covers 12 residues. The germline V and J ends were trimmed by 3 bases and 7 bases, with 9 bases remaining between them.

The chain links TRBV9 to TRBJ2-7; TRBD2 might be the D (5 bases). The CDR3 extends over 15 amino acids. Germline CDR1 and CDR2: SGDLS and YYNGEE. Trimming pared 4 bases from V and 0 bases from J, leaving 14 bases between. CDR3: CASSPRESGSYEQYF. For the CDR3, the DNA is TGTGCCAGCAGCCCCCGTGAAAGCGGCTCCTACGAGCAGTACTTC.

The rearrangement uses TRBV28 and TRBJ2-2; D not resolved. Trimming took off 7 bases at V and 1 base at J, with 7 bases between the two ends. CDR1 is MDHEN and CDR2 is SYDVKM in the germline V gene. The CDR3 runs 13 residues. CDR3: CASKGRNTGELFF. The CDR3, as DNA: TGTGCCAGCAAAGGCAGGAACACCGGGGAGCTGTTTTTT. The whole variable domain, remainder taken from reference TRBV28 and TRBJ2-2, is DVKVTQSSRYLVKRTGEKVFLECVQDMDHENMFWYRQDPGLGLRLIYFSYDVKMKEKGDIPEGYSVSREKKERFSLILESASTNQTSMYLCASKGRNTGELFFGEGSRLTVL.

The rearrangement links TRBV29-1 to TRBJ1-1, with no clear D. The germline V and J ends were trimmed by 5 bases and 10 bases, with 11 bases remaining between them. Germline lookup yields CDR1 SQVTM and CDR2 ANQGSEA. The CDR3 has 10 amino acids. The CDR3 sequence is CSVRSTGAFF. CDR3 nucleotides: TGCAGCGTTAGGTCCACGGGAGCTTTCTTT. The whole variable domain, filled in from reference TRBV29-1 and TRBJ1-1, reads SAVISQKPSRDICQRGTSLTIQCQVDSQVTMMFWYRQQPGQSLTLIATANQGSEATYESGFVIDKFPISRPNLTFSTLTVSNMSPEDSSIYLCSVRSTGAFFGQGTRLTVV.

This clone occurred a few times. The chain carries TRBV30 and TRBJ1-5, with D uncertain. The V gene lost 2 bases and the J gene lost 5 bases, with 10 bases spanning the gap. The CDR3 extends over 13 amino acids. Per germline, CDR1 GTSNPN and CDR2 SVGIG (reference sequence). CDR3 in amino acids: CAWSSTEYQPQHF. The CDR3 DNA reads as TGTGCCTGGAGTTCTACCGAGTATCAGCCCCAGCATTTT.

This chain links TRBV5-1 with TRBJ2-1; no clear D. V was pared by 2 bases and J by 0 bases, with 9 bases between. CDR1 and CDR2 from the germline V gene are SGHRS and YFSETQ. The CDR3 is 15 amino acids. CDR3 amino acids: CASSFAPSSYNEQFF. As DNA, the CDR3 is TGCGCCAGCAGCTTCGCACCTAGCTCCTACAATGAGCAGTTCTTC. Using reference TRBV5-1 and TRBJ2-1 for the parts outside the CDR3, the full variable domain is KAGVTQTPRYLIKTRGQQVTLSCSPISGHRSVSWYQQTPGQGLQFLFEYFSETQRNKGNFPGRFSGRQFSNSRSEMNVSTLELGDSALYLCASSFAPSSYNEQFFGPGTRLTVL.

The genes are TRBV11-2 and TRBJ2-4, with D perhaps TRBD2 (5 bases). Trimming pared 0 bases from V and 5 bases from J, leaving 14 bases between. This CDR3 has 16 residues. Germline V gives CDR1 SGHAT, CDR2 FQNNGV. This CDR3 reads CASSLDLSSGQNIQYF. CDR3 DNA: TGTGCCAGCAGCTTAGATCTTTCCAGCGGACAAAACATTCAGTACTTC.

The CDR3 DNA follows: TGTGCCAGCAGTCCACAGGGGGCGGGTAATTCACCCCTCCACTTT. Translated, it gives CASSPQGAGNSPLHF. The chain uses TRBV6-5 and TRBJ1-6; 9 bases align to TRBD1. The CDR3 extends over 15 amino acids. V gave up 5 bases and J gave up 6 bases; unmatched junction bases: 5. Germline CDR1 is MNHEY and CDR2 is SVGAGI.

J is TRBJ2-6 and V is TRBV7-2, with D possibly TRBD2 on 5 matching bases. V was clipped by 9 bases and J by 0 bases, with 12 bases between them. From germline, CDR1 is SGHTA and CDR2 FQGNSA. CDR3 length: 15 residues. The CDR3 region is CARPEGTSGANVLTF. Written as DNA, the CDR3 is TGTGCCAGGCCAGAGGGTACCTCTGGGGCCAACGTCCTGACTTTC. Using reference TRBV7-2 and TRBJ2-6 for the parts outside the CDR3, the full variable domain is GAGVSQSPSNKVTEKGKDVELRCDPISGHTALYWYRQSLGQGLEFLIYFQGNSAPDKSGLPSDRFSAERTGGSVSTLTIQRTQQEDSAVYLCARPEGTSGANVLTFGAGSRLTVL.

The CDR3 here is CASSYVTSVSYEQYF. DNA for the CDR3: TGTGCCAGCAGCTATGTTACGTCGGTCTCCTACGAGCAGTACTTC. The chain employs TRBV5-6 and TRBJ2-7; D not certain. V lost 3 bases and J lost 0, with 13 bases in between. The CDR3 sequence is 15 residues long. CDR1 and CDR2 (germline): SGHDT, YYEEEE.

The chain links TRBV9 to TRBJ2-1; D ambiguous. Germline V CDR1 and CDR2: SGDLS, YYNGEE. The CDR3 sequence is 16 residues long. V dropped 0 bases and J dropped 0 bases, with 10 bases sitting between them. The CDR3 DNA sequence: TGTGCCAGCAGCGTAGCTCTGAGCGCCTCCTACAATGAGCAGTTCTTC. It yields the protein CASSVALSASYNEQFF.

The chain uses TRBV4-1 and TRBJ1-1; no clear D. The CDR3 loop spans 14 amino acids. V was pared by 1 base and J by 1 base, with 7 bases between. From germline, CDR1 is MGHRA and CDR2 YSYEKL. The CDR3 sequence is CASSQGPQNTEAFF. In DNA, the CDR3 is TGCGCCAGCAGCCAAGGACCGCAGAACACTGAAGCTTTCTTT.

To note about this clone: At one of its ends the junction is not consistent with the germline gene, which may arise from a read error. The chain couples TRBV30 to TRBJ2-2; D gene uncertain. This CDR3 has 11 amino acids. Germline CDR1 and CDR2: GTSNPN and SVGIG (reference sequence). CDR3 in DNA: TGTGCCTGGAGTGATACCGTGGAGCTGTTTTTT. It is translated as CAWSDTVELFF. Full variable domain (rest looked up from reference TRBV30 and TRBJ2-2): SQTIHQWPATLVQPVGSPLSLECTVEGTSNPNLYWYRQAAGRGLQLLFYSVGIGQISSEVPQNLSASRPQDRQFILSSKKLLLSDSGFYLCAWSDTVELFFGEGSRLTVL.

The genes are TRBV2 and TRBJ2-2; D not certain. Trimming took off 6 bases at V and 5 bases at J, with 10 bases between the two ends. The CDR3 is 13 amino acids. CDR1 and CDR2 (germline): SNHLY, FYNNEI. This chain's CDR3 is CASSPQATGELFF. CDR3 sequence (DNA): TGTGCCAGCAGCCCCCAAGCAACCGGGGAGCTGTTTTTT.

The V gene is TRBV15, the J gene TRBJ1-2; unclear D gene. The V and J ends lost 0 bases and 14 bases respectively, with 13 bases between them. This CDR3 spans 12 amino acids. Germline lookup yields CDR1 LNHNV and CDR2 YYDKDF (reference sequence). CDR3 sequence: CATSRDSSAKTF. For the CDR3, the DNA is TGTGCCACCAGCAGAGATTCCAGTGCGAAAACCTTC.

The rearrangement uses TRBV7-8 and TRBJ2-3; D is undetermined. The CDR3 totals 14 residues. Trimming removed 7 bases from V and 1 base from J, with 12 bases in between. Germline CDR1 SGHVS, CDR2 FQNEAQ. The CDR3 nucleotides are TGTGCCAGCATCCCCGGAGTGCGCACAGATACGCAGTATTTT. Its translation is CASIPGVRTDTQYF.

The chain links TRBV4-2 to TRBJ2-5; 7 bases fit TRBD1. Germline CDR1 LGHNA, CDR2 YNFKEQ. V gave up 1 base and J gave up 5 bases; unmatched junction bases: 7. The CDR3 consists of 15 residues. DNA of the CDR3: TGTGCCAGCAGCCAAGCCGACAGGGATCTGGAGACCCAGTACTTC. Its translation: CASSQADRDLETQYF.